This T cell receptor beta chain was profiled in a study of beta chain features in type 1 diabetes. Study-level findings and limits: People with Type 1 diabetes carried modestly yet significantly shorter TCRB CDR3s in all four CD4+ subsets. The cDNA sequencing approach could over-represent high-TCR-expressing cells.

A remark on this clone: Its antigen is currently unknown.

The authors reverse transcribed all of the isolated RNA, so sequencing captured expressed TCRB transcripts. It was found that naive, central memory and regulatory T cell samples averaged about 3.4 million reads. Assay: immunoSEQ multiplex PCR; the TCRdb copy retains only in-frame clones and omits some. Of about 160,000 clones listed, around 8% are singletons. Using CD45RO/CCR7/CD25/CD127/CD95/CD27, CD4+ naive, central memory, regulatory and stem cell-like memory cells were sorted. The CDR3 is 15 amino acids. The germline gives CDR1 SEHNR, CDR2 FQNEAQ (reference sequence). V lost 1 base, J lost 1 base, and 9 bases lay in between.

V and J are TRBV7-9 and TRBJ2-3, with D hard to call. The TCR comes from a woman in her thirties or forties with type 1 diabetes. Sequenced: central memory CD4+ T cells from blood. CDR3 region: CASSLDNSRTDTQYF. Written as DNA, the CDR3 is TGTGCCAGCAGCTTAGACAACAGCCGCACAGATACGCAGTATTTT.